This TCR beta chain was observed in a study of post-analysis software for immune sequencing data. Study overall: Clinical courses comprised relapsing-remitting, secondary progressive and progressive-relapsing multiple sclerosis.

Germline V lookup: CDR1 DFQATT, CDR2 SNEGSKA (reference sequence). V lost 1 base and J lost 0, with 10 bases in between. CDR3 length: 14 amino acids. Notes on this clonotype: Its antigen remains unknown.

Unique molecular identifiers were carried by the TCR beta cDNA libraries. There were about 1 to 10 million T cells, and around 460,000 cDNA molecules came from them. MiXCR, applied by TCRdb to the PCR reads, yields one record per CDR3 protein. The sample consists of some 690,000 distinct CDR3 sequences, roughly 29% of them appearing once. Study-level points and caveats: Patients showed TRBV5-6, TRBV5-1 and TRBV20-1 among several TRBV segments more frequent than in controls.

The rearrangement links TRBV20-1 to TRBJ2-7; D is possibly TRBD2 (6 bases). Source material: blood. The receptor's source is a girl under 18 with multiple sclerosis. In nucleotides, the CDR3 is TGCAGTGCTAGAGCGGGAGCCCGCTCCTACGAGCAGTACTTC. Translated, it gives CSARAGARSYEQYF.